This T cell receptor (beta chain) is drawn from a study of blood T cell repertoires in COVID-19. Study as a whole: The United States, Italy and Spain supplied acute and convalescent COVID-19 samples. PBMCs, B-cell-depleted T cells, or T cells were the source of the cDNA or gDNA that made up the material.

Authors' methods: Estimates of nucleated cell counts were drawn from the amplification of reference gene primers. Assay: immunoSEQ multiplex PCR; the TCRdb copy retains only in-frame clones and omits some. V and J calls and clone size are given by that table; D and trimming were obtained from the DNA. The table has roughly 240,000 clones, about 91% seen once. The cohort comprised adults aged roughly 18 to 95 years residing in under 30 US areas. The receptor's source is a woman between 40 and 55 years old with acute COVID-19. Material: PBMCs or T cells enriched from blood (not recorded which).

The CDR3 DNA reads as TGTGCCAGCAGTTTATGGGCCCGGGACAGGGGGCTCACCGGGGAGCTGTTTTTT. This encodes CASSLWARDRGLTGELFF. The chain is built from TRBV27 and TRBJ2-2, with TRBD1 identical over 12 bases. Germline V gene sequence: CDR1 MNHEY, CDR2 SMNVEV (reference sequence). This CDR3 is built from 18 residues. V gave up 1 base and J gave up 4 bases; unmatched junction bases: 7.